This T cell receptor (beta chain) was identified during a study of T cell repertoires in cytomegalovirus infection. Study overall: Public signatures in TCR beta pointed to CMV infection and matching HLA type.

This clonotype was seen a few times. Its target is unknown. MiXCR, applied by TCRdb to the reads, yields one record per CDR3 protein. Seen here are about 530,000 distinct CDR3 sequences, around a quarter observed once, and the top ten hold under 15%. The CDR3 runs to 15 residues. Germline loops: CDR1 MDHEN, CDR2 SYDVKM. With 7 bases removed from V and 0 bases from J, the gap between germline ends came to 12 bases. General observations from the study: Across the ex vivo response, the dominant clonotypes were HLA-C-restricted CMV-specific TCR beta clonotypes. Individuals carrying CMV plus the relevant HLA were identified by cumulative frequency of public TCR beta families.

The receptor comes from a human donor in good health (CMV status not recorded). Some clones in this sample may be carry-over from other donors' samples. This rearrangement joins TRBV28 to TRBJ2-2; D remains ambiguous. The sequenced sample was PBMCs. The CDR3 sequence is CASNEGFANTGELFF. In DNA, the CDR3 is TGTGCCAGCAACGAAGGCTTCGCGAACACCGGGGAGCTGTTTTTT.